These 23 T cell receptor beta chains originate from one sample sequenced in a study of blood T cell repertoires in COVID-19. The data were produced by immunoSEQ multiplex PCR, yet TCRdb's version contains in-frame clones alone and is incomplete. The repertoire consists of about 400,000 clones, with about nine tenths occurring once and the leading ten covering 1.5% to 2%. The sample comprised PBMCs or T cells enriched from blood (not recorded which). The receptor source for this set is a woman aged 25 to 39 who had recovered from COVID-19.

The chain couples TRBV7-2 to TRBJ2-7; TRBD1 aligns across 9 bases. The CDR3 loop spans 15 amino acids. J was trimmed by 3 bases and V by 5 bases; bases with no gene match: 8. CDR1 SGHTA and CDR2 FQGNSA come from the germline V gene. The CDR3 reads CASSEGQGGIYEQYF. The DNA for the CDR3 is TGTGCCAGCAGCGAGGGACAGGGAGGGATCTACGAGCAGTACTTC.

The CDR3, as DNA: TGTGCCAGCAGTCCAACAGGGGGAGATTCACCCCTCCACTTT. Translation: CASSPTGGDSPLHF. V is TRBV7-9 and J is TRBJ1-6, with 8 bases that match TRBD1. Germline CDR1 reads SEHNR; CDR2 reads FQNEAQ (reference sequence). J gave up 8 bases and V 6 bases, and 6 bases lay outside the gene matches. This CDR3 contains 14 residues.

The gene calls are TRBV12-5 and TRBJ1-5; TRBD1 is a possible D gene (6 bases). The CDR3 has 14 amino acids. Germline V gene sequence: CDR1 LGHNT, CDR2 FRNRAP. The germline V and J ends were trimmed by 3 bases and 6 bases, with 12 bases remaining between them. CDR3 residues: CASGFGTKSQPQHF. Here the CDR3 DNA reads TGTGCTAGTGGTTTCGGGACAAAGAGTCAGCCCCAGCATTTT.

This rearrangement joins TRBV6-5 to TRBJ1-2; 9 bases align to TRBD1. CDR1 is MNHEY and CDR2 is SVGAGI in the germline V gene. This CDR3 contains 15 residues. V dropped 5 bases and J dropped 8; count of bases not matched to a gene: 12. The CDR3, as DNA: TGTGCCAGCAGTCGCTTGACAGGGGGAGGTCAAGGCTACACCTTC. Translation gives CASSRLTGGGQGYTF.

The chain joins TRBV27 to TRBJ2-1, with D tentatively TRBD2 (6 bases). The CDR3 contains 13 residues. In germline, CDR1 is MNHEY, CDR2 SMNVEV (reference sequence). V dropped 5 bases and J dropped 7 bases, with 12 bases sitting between them. The CDR3 here is CASSPTRINEQFF. CDR3 coding DNA: TGTGCCAGCAGTCCGACTAGGATAAATGAGCAGTTCTTC.

V and J are TRBV30 and TRBJ2-1; TRBD2 matches at 8 bases. The CDR3 has 16 amino acids. The trim removed 3 bases at V and 2 bases at J, leaving 9 bases unmatched. The germline V gene encodes CDR1 GTSNPN and CDR2 SVGIG (reference sequence). CDR3 amino acids: CAWSPGVAGPYNEQFF. The CDR3, as DNA: TGTGCCTGGAGCCCTGGGGTAGCGGGGCCCTACAATGAGCAGTTCTTC.

The J gene is TRBJ1-6, the V gene TRBV7-2, with unresolved D. The CDR3 has 15 residues. CDR1 and CDR2 from the germline V gene are SGHTA and FQGNSA. Between the trimmed V and J ends, which lost 3 bases and 10 bases, there was a span of 16 bases. The CDR3 region has the DNA TGTGCCAGCAGCTTCGAGGTAATAATGAGGTCACCCCTCCACTTT. Its protein product is CASSFEVIMRSPLHF.

The chain recombines TRBV18 with TRBJ1-1; D gene ambiguous. Trimming shortened V by 1 base and J by 3 bases, and 6 bases separated the two germline ends. Germline CDR1 is KGHSH and CDR2 is LQKENI. The CDR3 is 13 amino acids. CDR3 sequence: CASSPLPDTEAFF. The CDR3 nucleotides read TGTGCCAGCTCACCACTCCCCGACACTGAAGCTTTCTTT. Supplemented by reference TRBV18 and TRBJ1-1, the full variable domain reads NAGVMQNPRHLVRRRGQEARLRCSPMKGHSHVYWYRQLPEEGLKFMVYLQKENIIDESGMPKERFSAEFPKEGPSILRIQQVVRGDSAAYFCASSPLPDTEAFFGQGTRLTVV.

This clone occurred once. V gene TRBV5-1 combines with J gene TRBJ2-3, with TRBD1 identical over 8 bases. After removal of 4 bases from V and 0 bases from J, the junction contained 4 bases not matched to a gene. The CDR3 consists of 15 residues. Germline CDR1 reads SGHRS; CDR2 reads YFSETQ. The CDR3: CASSRDRTSTDTQYF. The CDR3, as DNA: TGCGCCAGCAGCCGGGACAGGACTAGCACAGATACGCAGTATTTT.

This clone was detected only once. The V call is TRBV25-1, the J call TRBJ2-2; 14 positions agree with TRBD2. V was clipped by 4 bases and J by 5 bases; unmatched bases: 9. Germline loops: CDR1 MGHDK, CDR2 SYGVNS. The CDR3 is made up of 18 amino acids. Here the CDR3 DNA reads TGTGCCAGCAGTGTTCCTTCCCGGACTAGCGGGAGGACCGGGGAGCTGTTTTTT. The encoded protein is CASSVPSRTSGRTGELFF. The full variable domain, completed using reference TRBV25-1 and TRBJ2-2, is EADIYQTPRYLVIGTGKKITLECSQTMGHDKMYWYQQDPGMELHLIHYSYGVNSTEKGDLSSESTVSRIRTEHFPLTLESARPSHTSQYLCASSVPSRTSGRTGELFFGEGSRLTVL.

This clone has only one observation. The J gene is TRBJ2-3, the V gene TRBV9, with 7 bases lining up with TRBD2. V was pared by 6 bases and J by 4 bases, with 14 bases of the junction left unmatched. There are 16 residues in the CDR3. The germline V gene has CDR1 SGDLS and CDR2 YYNGEE. The CDR3 DNA follows: TGTGCCAGCACCTTAGGGGCCGGGGAGGGCGCAGATACGCAGTATTTT. It encodes CASTLGAGEGADTQYF.

The rearrangement joins TRBV28 to TRBJ1-5; no definite D call. CDR1 is MDHEN and CDR2 is SYDVKM in the germline V gene. V lost 3 bases, J lost 4 bases, and 10 bases lay in between. The CDR3 has 14 amino acids. The DNA for the CDR3 is TGTGCCAGCAGTTTTCTCGGCAGGAATCAGCCCCAGCATTTT. Translating it yields CASSFLGRNQPQHF.

The genes are TRBV15 and TRBJ1-5; no definite D call. With 1 base removed from V and 4 bases from J, the gap between germline ends came to 20 bases. Germline CDR1 and CDR2: LNHNV and YYDKDF (reference sequence). This CDR3 is 18 amino acids long. CDR3 bases: TGTGCCACCAGCAGAGGGGGTGAGGGCAGGCAATGGAATCAGCCCCAGCATTTT. Translated, it gives CATSRGGEGRQWNQPQHF.

The chain combines TRBV24-1 with TRBJ2-1; 13 nucleotides align to TRBD2. After removal of 5 bases from V and 9 bases from J, the junction contained 12 bases not matched to a gene. The CDR3 length is 17 residues. Germline V gene sequence: CDR1 KGHDR, CDR2 SFDVKD. This CDR3 is CATSGGGLAGVVSEQFF. CDR3 bases: TGTGCCACCAGTGGTGGCGGACTAGCGGGAGTTGTAAGTGAGCAGTTCTTC.

The chain links TRBV24-1 to TRBJ2-3; 8 bases align to TRBD2. The CDR3 sequence is 15 residues long. The ends lost 7 bases at V and 0 bases at J; junction bases unmatched: 5. Germline values: CDR1 KGHDR, CDR2 SFDVKD. The CDR3 here is CATRGPGGSTDTQYF. DNA of the CDR3: TGTGCCACCAGGGGCCCGGGGGGGAGCACAGATACGCAGTATTTT.

This chain joins TRBV19 and TRBJ1-1; unclear D gene. CDR1 and CDR2 from the germline V gene are LNHDA and SQIVND (reference sequence). Trimming removed 2 bases from V and 5 bases from J, with 9 bases in between. This CDR3 contains 13 residues. The chain's CDR3 is CASSIQVETEAFF. The CDR3 region has the DNA TGTGCCAGTAGTATACAGGTCGAGACTGAAGCTTTCTTT.

The chain uses TRBV4-2 and TRBJ2-7, with a tentative D call TRBD2 (6 bases). CDR3 length: 14 amino acids. From germline, CDR1 is LGHNA and CDR2 YNFKEQ. V gave up 0 bases and J gave up 2 bases, with 8 bases separating them. CDR3 amino acids: CASSQERLAYEQYF. The CDR3 nucleotides read TGTGCCAGCAGCCAAGAAAGACTAGCCTACGAGCAGTACTTC.

The chain is built from TRBV2 and TRBJ1-6; D gene uncertain. This CDR3 has 14 amino acids. V lost 2 bases, J lost 6 bases, and 8 bases lay in between. The germline V gene has CDR1 SNHLY and CDR2 FYNNEI. Written as DNA, the CDR3 is TGTGCCAGCAGTGAAAGAGAACTTAATTCACCCCTCCACTTT. It specifies CASSERELNSPLHF.

The chain combines TRBV4-1 with TRBJ2-3; 9 nucleotides agree with TRBD2. Per germline, CDR1 MGHRA and CDR2 YSYEKL. J gave up 2 bases and V 2 bases, and 5 bases lay outside the gene matches. The CDR3 runs to 16 residues. In nucleotides, the CDR3 is TGCGCCAGCAGCCAACGGACTAGCGCGCCCACAGATACGCAGTATTTT. Protein product: CASSQRTSAPTDTQYF.

The chain has TRBV29-1 and TRBJ2-2, with 13 bases fitting TRBD2. Looked up from germline, CDR1 is SQVTM and CDR2 is ANQGSEA. CDR3 length: 18 amino acids. V was clipped by 4 bases and J by 5 bases; unmatched bases: 13. The DNA for the CDR3 is TGCAGCGTTGTTATTCGTGGGACTAGCGGGGAGGTGACCGGGGAGCTGTTTTTT. Amino acid sequence: CSVVIRGTSGEVTGELFF.

The chain employs TRBV6-5 and TRBJ1-2, with 8 bases that match TRBD1. This CDR3 is 13 amino acids long. CDR1 MNHEY and CDR2 SVGAGI come from the germline V gene. V gave up 7 bases and J gave up 6 bases; unmatched junction bases: 7. The CDR3 bases are TGTGCCAGCACTACGGACAGGGTCCATGGCTACACCTTC. This sequence encodes CASTTDRVHGYTF.

V gene TRBV6-5 combines with J gene TRBJ2-2; 9 bases match TRBD1. CDR1 and CDR2 (germline): MNHEY, SVGAGI. The junction had 8 bases not matched to a gene; V was cut back by 5 bases and J by 7 bases. There are 15 residues in the CDR3. CDR3 nucleotide sequence: TGTGCCAGCAGTAGGACTAGGGACAGGGTCGGGGAGCTGTTTTTT. This translates into CASSRTRDRVGELFF.

This rearrangement joins TRBV5-1 to TRBJ2-1, with TRBD2 matching over 14 bases. J lost 6 bases, V lost 3 bases, and 2 bases had no gene match. Per the germline V gene, CDR1 is SGHRS and CDR2 is YFSETQ. The CDR3 totals 15 residues. The CDR3 bases are TGCGCCAGCAGCTGGGGACTAGCGGGGGCCAATGAGCAGTTCTTC. Amino acids: CASSWGLAGANEQFF.